Below, one T cell receptor beta chain is given with its context. The sample belongs to a study of early T cells in non-severe SARS-CoV-2 infection. From the 5' RACE reads, TCRdb called clonotypes with MiXCR, one entry per CDR3 protein. Of about 64,000 distinct CDR3 sequences detected, less than 20% appear once; the ten largest clones hold approximately 8.4%. Germline V gene data show CDR1 as SNHLY and CDR2 as FYNNEI. V lost 7 bases and J 4 bases, leaving 19 bases between the germline ends. This CDR3 is built from 15 residues. The source material was whole blood, sampled at baseline. This rearrangement joins TRBV2 to TRBJ2-5; a weak D match, TRBD2 (6 bases). The receptor's source is an adult who was a healthcare worker with PCR-confirmed SARS-CoV-2 infection or an uninfected control (not recorded which). CDR3 DNA: TGTGCCAGCACCCAGGGACTGACGGGTATAGAGACCCAGTACTTC. This encodes CASTQGLTGIETQYF. The variable domain in full, with the rest retrieved from reference TRBV2 and TRBJ2-5, is EPEVTQTPSHQVTQMGQEVILRCVPISNHLYFYWYRQILGQKVEFLVSFYNNEISEKSEIFDDQFSVERPDGSNFTLKIRSTKLEDSAMYFCASTQGLTGIETQYFGPGTRLLVL.